This section outlines one TCR beta chain sequence together with its context. This specimen comes from a study of blood T cell repertoires in COVID-19. Per the authors' pipeline: Counts of nucleated cells, estimated from reference gene primer amplification, were obtained. Some clones are missing from TCRdb's copy, which holds only in-frame ones; the method was immunoSEQ multiplex PCR. The V and J calls and clone size are taken from that table; D and trimming were inferred from the DNA. This sample carries approximately 68,000 clones, about 85% of them seen once, and the ten largest clones take roughly a third. The ends were cut back, 5 bases at V and 8 bases at J, with 15 bases in the middle. Germline V gene sequence: CDR1 SGHTA, CDR2 FQGNSA. CDR3 length: 14 amino acids.

Sequenced input: peripheral blood. This chain connects TRBV7-2 to TRBJ1-4; D is perhaps TRBD1 (6 bases). This clonotype originated in an elderly woman with active or convalescent COVID-19. The CDR3 region is CASSRPGQFEKLFF. CDR3 nucleotide sequence: TGTGCCAGCAGCCGTCCGGGACAATTCGAAAAACTGTTTTTT.